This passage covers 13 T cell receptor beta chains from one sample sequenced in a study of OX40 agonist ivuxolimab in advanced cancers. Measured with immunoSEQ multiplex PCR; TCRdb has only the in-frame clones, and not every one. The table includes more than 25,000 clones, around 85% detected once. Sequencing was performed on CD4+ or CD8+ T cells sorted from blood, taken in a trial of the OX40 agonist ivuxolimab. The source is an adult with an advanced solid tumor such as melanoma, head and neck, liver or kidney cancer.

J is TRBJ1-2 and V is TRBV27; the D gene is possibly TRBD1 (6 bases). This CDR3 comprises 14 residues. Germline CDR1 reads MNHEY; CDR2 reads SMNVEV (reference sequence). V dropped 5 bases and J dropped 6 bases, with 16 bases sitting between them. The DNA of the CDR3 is TGTGCCAGCAGTACCTTCGGGGGGGGCAATGGCTACACCTTC. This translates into CASSTFGGGNGYTF.

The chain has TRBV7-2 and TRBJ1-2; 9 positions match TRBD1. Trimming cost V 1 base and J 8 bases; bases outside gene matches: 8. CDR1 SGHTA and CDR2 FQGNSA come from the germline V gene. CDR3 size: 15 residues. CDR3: CASSLVTGGARGYTF. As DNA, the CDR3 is TGTGCCAGCAGCTTAGTAACAGGGGGCGCGAGGGGCTACACCTTC.

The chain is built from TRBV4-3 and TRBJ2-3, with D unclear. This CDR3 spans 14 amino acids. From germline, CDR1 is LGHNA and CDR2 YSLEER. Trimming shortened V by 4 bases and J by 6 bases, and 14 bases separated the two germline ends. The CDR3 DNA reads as TGCGCCAGCAGCCCGGGTTCTTTCCCGGATACGCAGTATTTT. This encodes CASSPGSFPDTQYF.

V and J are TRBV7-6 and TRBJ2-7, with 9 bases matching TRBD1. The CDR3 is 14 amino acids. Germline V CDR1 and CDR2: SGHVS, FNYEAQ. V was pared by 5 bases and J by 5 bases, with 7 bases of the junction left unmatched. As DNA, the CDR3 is TGTGCCAGCAGCCCGGGACAGGGTAGGAACGAGCAGTACTTC. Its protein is CASSPGQGRNEQYF.

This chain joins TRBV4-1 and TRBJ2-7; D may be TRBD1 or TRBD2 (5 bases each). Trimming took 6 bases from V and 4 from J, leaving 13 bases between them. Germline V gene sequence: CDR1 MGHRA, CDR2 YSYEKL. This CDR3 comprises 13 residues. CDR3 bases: TGCGCCAGCAGTGGGGGACCCACGTACGAGCAGTACTTC. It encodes CASSGGPTYEQYF.

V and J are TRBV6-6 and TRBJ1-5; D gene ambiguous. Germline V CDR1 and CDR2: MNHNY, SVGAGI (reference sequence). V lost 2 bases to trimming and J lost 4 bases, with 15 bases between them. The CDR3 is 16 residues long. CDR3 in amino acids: CASSYNSPRGNQPQHF. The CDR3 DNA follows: TGTGCCAGCAGTTACAACAGTCCCCGCGGGAATCAGCCCCAGCATTTT.

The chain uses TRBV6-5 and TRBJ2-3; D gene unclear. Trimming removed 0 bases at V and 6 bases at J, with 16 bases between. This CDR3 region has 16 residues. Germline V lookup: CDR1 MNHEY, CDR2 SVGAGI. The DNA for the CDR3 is TGTGCCAGCAGTTACTCCGAGCGTCCCAAGCAGGATACGCAGTATTTT. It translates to CASSYSERPKQDTQYF.

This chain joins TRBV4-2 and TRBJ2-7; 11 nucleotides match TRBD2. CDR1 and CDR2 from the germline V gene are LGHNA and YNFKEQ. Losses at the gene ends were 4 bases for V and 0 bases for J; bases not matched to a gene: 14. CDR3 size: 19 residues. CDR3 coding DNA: TGTGCCAGCAGCCCATTGACTAGCGGGGAGATAGAGAGCTCCTACGAGCAGTACTTC. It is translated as CASSPLTSGEIESSYEQYF.

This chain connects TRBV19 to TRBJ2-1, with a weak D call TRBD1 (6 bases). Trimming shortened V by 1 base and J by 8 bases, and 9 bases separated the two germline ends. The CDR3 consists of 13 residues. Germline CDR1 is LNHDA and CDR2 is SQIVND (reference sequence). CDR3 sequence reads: CASSIVGAYEQFF. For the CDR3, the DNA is TGTGCCAGTAGTATAGTGGGGGCTTATGAGCAGTTCTTC.

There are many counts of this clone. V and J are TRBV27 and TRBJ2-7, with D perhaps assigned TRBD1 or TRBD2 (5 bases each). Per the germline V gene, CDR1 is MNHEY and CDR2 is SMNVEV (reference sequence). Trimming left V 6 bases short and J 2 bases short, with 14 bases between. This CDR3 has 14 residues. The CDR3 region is CASSSGTETYEQYF. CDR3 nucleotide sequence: TGTGCCAGCAGCTCCGGGACGGAAACCTACGAGCAGTACTTC.

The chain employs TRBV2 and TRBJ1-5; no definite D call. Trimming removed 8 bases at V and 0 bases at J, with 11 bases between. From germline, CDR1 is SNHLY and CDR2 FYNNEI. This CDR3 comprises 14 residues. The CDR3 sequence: CASSGSYSNQPQHF. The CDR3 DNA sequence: TGTGCCAGCTCGGGCTCTTATAGCAATCAGCCCCAGCATTTT.

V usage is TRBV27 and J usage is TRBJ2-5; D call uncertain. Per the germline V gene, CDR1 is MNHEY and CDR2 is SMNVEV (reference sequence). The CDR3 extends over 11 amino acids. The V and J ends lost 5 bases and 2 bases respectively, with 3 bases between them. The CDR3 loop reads CASSGQETQYF. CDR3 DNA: TGTGCCAGCAGTGGACAAGAGACCCAGTACTTC.

CDR3 coding DNA: TGTGCCAGCAGCTTAGCGGAGGCCGTTTACACTGAAGCTTTCTTT. It specifies CASSLAEAVYTEAFF. The J gene is TRBJ1-1, the V gene TRBV7-2; no reliable D call. CDR3 length: 15 amino acids. CDR1 and CDR2 from the germline V gene are SGHTA and FQGNSA. Trimming cost V 0 bases and J 3 bases, with 11 bases left between them.